This TCR beta chain was profiled in a study of CD8+ T cells in alopecia areata. Study in general: The drug, oral tofacitinib, was given to treated patients at 5 to 10 mg twice daily. Study-wide results and caveats: Association of baseline CD8+ expansion with response is uncertain owing to one nonresponder. Many of the expanded lesional clones endured in scalp and blood while on tofacitinib.

The treatment is: oral pan-JAK inhibitor, 5-10 mg twice daily. Extracted RNA was reverse transcribed, and the resulting cDNA served as sequencing template. Generated by immunoSEQ multiplex PCR, the TCRdb table keeps only in-frame clones and is missing some. The sample shows about 170,000 clones, 58% of them seen only once. This CDR3 has 15 residues. The junction had 2 bases not matched to a gene; V was cut back by 3 bases and J by 6 bases. Germline values: CDR1 SGHDN, CDR2 FVKESK. This clone came up many times. Its antigen is not identified. The V gene is TRBV14, the J gene TRBJ2-1; TRBD2 agrees at 13 bases. This receptor was identified in a human donor with alopecia areata. The sample here was CD4+ T cells sorted from blood, taken around week 55, from a patient treated with tofacitinib. The CDR3 is CASSQTSGGPNEQFF. The DNA of the CDR3 is TGTGCCAGCAGCCAGACTAGCGGGGGGCCCAATGAGCAGTTCTTC.